This T cell receptor beta chain originates from a study of radiotherapy plus CTLA-4 blockade in lung cancer. Study-wide results and caveats: Subsequent to radiotherapy plus ipilimumab, tumor-derived TCR clones underwent expansion in blood.

The CDR3 length is 14 residues. Germline-derived CDR1 and CDR2 are SSHAT and FNYEAQ (reference sequence). V gave up 1 base and J gave up 1 base; unmatched junction bases: 1. Concerning this clone itself: What it recognizes is unknown.

The assay was immunoSEQ multiplex PCR, and TCRdb's table has in-frame clones only and misses some. This table has about 24,000 clones, 70% to 75% appearing once. Source: peripheral blood, taken from a patient treated with radiotherapy plus ipilimumab. This TCR was recovered from a human donor with non-small cell lung cancer whose response to radiotherapy plus ipilimumab could not be evaluated. The rearrangement joins TRBV7-7 to TRBJ2-7, with 7 bases aligning to TRBD1. DNA of the CDR3: TGTGCCAGCAGCTTAGGGACAGGATCCTACGAGCAGTACTTC. Translation gives CASSLGTGSYEQYF. The whole variable domain, remainder taken from reference TRBV7-7 and TRBJ2-7, is GAGVSQSPRYKVTKRGQDVTLRCDPISSHATLYWYQQALGQGPEFLTYFNYEAQPDKSGLPSDRFSAERPEGSISTLTIQRTEQRDSAMYRCASSLGTGSYEQYFGPGTRLTVT.